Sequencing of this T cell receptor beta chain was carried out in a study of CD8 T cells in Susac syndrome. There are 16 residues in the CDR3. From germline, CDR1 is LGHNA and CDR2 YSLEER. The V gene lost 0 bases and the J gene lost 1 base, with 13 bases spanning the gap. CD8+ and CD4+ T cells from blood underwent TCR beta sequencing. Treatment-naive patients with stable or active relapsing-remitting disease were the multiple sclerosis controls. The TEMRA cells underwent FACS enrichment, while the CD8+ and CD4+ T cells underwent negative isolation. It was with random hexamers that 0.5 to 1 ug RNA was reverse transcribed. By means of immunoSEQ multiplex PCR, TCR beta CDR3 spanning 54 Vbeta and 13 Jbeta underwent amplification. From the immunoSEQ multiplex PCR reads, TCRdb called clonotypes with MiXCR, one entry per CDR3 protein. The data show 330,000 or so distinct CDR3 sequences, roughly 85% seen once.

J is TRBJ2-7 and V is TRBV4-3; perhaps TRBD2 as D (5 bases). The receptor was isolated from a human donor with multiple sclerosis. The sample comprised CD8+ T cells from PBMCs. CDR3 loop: CASSQEWTLGSYEQYF. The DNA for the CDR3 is TGCGCCAGCAGCCAAGAATGGACTCTGGGGTCCTACGAGCAGTACTTC.